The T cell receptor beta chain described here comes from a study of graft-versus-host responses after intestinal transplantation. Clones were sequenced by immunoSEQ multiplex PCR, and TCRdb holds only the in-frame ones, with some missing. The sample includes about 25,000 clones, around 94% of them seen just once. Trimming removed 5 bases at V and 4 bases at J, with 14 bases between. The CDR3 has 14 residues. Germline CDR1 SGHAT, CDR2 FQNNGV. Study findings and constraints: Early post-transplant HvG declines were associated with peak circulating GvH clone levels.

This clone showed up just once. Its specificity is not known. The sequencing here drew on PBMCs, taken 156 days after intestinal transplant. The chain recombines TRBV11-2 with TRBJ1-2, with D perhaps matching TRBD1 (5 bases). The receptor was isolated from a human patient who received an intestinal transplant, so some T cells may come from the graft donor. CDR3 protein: CASSPLGGTYGYTF. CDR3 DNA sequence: TGTGCCAGCAGCCCCCTTGGGGGGACCTATGGCTACACCTTC.